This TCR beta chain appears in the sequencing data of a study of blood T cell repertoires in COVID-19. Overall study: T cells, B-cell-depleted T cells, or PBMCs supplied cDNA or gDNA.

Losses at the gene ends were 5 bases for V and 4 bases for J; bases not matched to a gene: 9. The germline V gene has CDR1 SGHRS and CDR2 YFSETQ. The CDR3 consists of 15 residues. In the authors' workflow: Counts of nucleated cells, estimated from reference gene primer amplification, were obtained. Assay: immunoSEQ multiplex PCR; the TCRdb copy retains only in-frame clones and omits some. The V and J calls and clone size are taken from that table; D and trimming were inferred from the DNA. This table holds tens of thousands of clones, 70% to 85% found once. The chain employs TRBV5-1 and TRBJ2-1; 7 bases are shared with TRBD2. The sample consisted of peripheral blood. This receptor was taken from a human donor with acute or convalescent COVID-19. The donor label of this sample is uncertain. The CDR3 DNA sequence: TGCGCCAGCAGTGAACGCTCGGGGGGTTACAATGAGCAGTTCTTC. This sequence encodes CASSERSGGYNEQFF.